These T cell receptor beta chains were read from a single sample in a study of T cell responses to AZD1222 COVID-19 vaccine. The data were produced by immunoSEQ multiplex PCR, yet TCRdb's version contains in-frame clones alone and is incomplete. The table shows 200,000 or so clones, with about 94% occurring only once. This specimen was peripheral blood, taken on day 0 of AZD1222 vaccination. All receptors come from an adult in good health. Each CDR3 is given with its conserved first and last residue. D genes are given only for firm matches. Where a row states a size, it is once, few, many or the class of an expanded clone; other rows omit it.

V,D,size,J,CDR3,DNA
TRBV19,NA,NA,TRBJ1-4,CASSIPGGSNEKLFF,TGTGCCAGTAGTATACCGGGAGGCTCTAATGAAAAACTGTTTTTT
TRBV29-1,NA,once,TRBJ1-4,CSVSSREKLFF,TGCAGCGTATCAAGCCGGGAAAAACTGTTTTTT
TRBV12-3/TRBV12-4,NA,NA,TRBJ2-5,CASTRVGGETQYF,TGTGCCAGCACCAGGGTAGGGGGAGAGACCCAGTACTTC
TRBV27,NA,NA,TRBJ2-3,CASSSPRDPGRYF,TGTGCCAGCAGTTCCCCCCGGGACCCCGGGAGGTATTTT
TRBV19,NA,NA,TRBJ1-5,CASKSGSGVYSNQPQHF,TGTGCCAGTAAGTCCGGGTCCGGAGTTTATAGCAATCAGCCCCAGCATTTT
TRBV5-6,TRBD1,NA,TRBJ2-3,CASSYDSGGDTQYF,TGTGCCAGCAGCTATGACTCAGGGGGAGATACGCAGTATTTT
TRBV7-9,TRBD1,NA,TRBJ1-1,CACSGGWNTEAFF,TGTGCCTGTTCAGGGGGGTGGAACACTGAAGCTTTCTTT
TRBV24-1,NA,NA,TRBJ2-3,CATSDLRAGRTDTQYF,TGTGCCACCAGTGATTTGCGGGCGGGACGCACAGATACGCAGTATTTT
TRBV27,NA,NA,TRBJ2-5,CASSRDLETQYF,TGTGCCAGCAGCCGGGACTTAGAGACCCAGTACTTC
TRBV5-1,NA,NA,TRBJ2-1,CASSAGNEQFF,TGCGCCAGCAGCGCGGGCAATGAGCAGTTCTTC
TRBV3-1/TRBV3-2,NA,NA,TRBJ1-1,CASSQDGVGKAFF,TGTGCCAGCAGCCAAGACGGGGTTGGGAAAGCTTTCTTT
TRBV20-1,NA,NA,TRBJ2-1,CSALSSFEQFF,TGCAGTGCCCTGTCAAGTTTTGAGCAGTTCTTC
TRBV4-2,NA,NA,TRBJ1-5,CASSQERGSDQPQHF,TGTGCCAGCAGCCAAGAGAGGGGGTCTGATCAGCCCCAGCATTTT
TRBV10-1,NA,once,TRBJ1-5,CASSEKVLSNQPQHF,TGCGCCAGCAGTGAGAAAGTCCTTAGCAATCAGCCCCAGCATTTT
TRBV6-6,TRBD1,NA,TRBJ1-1,CASSYSQGAGTEAFF,TGTGCCAGCAGTTATTCGCAGGGGGCGGGTACTGAAGCTTTCTTT
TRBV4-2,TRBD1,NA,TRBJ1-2,CASSQEGTGLYGYTF,TGTGCCAGCAGCCAAGAAGGGACAGGGCTTTATGGCTACACCTTC
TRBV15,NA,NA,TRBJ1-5,CATSRGDKGRKQPQHF,TGTGCCACCAGCAGAGGGGACAAGGGCAGAAAACAGCCCCAGCATTTT
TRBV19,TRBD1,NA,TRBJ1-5,CASSESQGINQPQHF,TGTGCCAGTTCGGAGTCACAGGGGATCAATCAGCCCCAGCATTTT
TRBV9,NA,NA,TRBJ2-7,CASSPNSYEQYF,TGTGCCAGCAGCCCAAATAGCTACGAGCAGTACTTC
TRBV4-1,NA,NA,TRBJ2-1,CASSPRKRRDEQFF,TGCGCCAGCAGCCCAAGAAAGCGCCGGGACGAGCAGTTCTTC
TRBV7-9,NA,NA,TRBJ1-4,CASSFSGAGEKLFF,TGTGCCAGCAGCTTCTCAGGGGCTGGGGAAAAACTGTTTTTT
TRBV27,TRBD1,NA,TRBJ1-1,CASSFDRQGAKAEAFF,TGTGCCAGCAGTTTCGACCGACAGGGGGCGAAGGCTGAAGCTTTCTTT
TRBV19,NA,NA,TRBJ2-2,CASSTRTDGELFF,TGTGCCAGTAGTACCCGGACCGACGGGGAGCTGTTTTTT
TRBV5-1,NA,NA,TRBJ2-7,CASSHSPLAEDYEQYF,TGCGCCAGCAGCCATTCACCACTAGCAGAGGACTACGAGCAGTACTTC
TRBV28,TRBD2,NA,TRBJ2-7,CASSLPSGSYEQYF,TGTGCCAGCAGTTTACCTAGCGGGAGCTACGAGCAGTACTTC
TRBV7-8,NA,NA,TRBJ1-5,CASRGSGRQPQHF,TGTGCCAGCAGGGGATCGGGGCGTCAGCCCCAGCATTTT
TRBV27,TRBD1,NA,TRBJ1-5,CASSAGGNQPQHF,TGTGCCAGCAGTGCAGGGGGAAATCAGCCCCAGCATTTT
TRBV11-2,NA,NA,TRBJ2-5,CASSQDPKETQYF,TGTGCCAGCAGCCAAGATCCCAAGGAGACCCAGTACTTC
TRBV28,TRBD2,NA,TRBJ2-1,CASDGRQGNEQFF,TGTGCCAGCGACGGGAGGCAGGGCAATGAGCAGTTCTTC
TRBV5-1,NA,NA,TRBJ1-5,CASREGVLSNQPQHF,TGCGCCAGCAGAGAAGGGGTTCTTAGCAATCAGCCCCAGCATTTT
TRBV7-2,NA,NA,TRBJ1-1,CASSLIRGAGTEAFF,TGTGCCAGCAGCTTAATTCGGGGGGCCGGCACTGAAGCTTTCTTT
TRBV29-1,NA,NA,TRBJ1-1,CSVEDRGLNTEAFF,TGCAGCGTTGAAGATCGCGGACTGAACACTGAAGCTTTCTTT
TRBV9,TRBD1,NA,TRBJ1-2,CASSGQGNFDGYTF,TGTGCCAGCAGCGGACAGGGGAATTTCGATGGCTACACCTTC
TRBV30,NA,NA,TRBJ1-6,CAYSSGGRGSPLHF,TGTGCCTACAGCAGTGGGGGCAGGGGTTCACCCCTCCACTTT
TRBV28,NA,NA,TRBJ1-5,CASSPTGSNQPQHF,TGTGCCAGCAGTCCTACAGGTAGCAATCAGCCCCAGCATTTT
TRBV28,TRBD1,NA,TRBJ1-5,CASSSGQGVSNQPQHF,TGTGCCAGCAGTTCCGGACAGGGGGTAAGCAATCAGCCCCAGCATTTT
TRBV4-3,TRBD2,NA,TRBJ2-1,CASSQDVTSGGGGIFYNEQFF,TGCGCCAGCAGCCAAGATGTCACTAGCGGAGGCGGGGGTATCTTTTACAATGAGCAGTTCTTC
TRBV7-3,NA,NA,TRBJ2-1,CASSLDRQNEQFF,TGTGCCAGCAGCCTCGACCGACAAAATGAGCAGTTCTTC
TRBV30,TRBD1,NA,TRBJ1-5,CAWSMGTGNQPQHF,TGTGCCTGGAGTATGGGGACAGGGAATCAGCCCCAGCATTTT
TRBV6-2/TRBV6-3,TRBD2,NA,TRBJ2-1,CASSALGGLAGGAHNEQFF,TGTGCCAGCAGTGCCCTCGGGGGACTAGCGGGGGGGGCCCACAATGAGCAGTTCTTC
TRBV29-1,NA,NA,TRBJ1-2,CSVADSPLLNGYTF,TGCAGCGTTGCTGACAGTCCCCTTTTGAATGGCTACACCTTC
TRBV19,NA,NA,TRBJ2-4,CASTGRVASGKNIQYF,TGTGCCAGTACCGGTAGGGTGGCATCGGGCAAAAACATTCAGTACTTC
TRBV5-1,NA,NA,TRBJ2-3,CASSSGWDEGDTQYF,TGCGCCAGCAGTTCGGGGTGGGATGAGGGAGATACGCAGTATTTT
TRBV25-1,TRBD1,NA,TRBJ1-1,CASSDWTGSGTEAFF,TGTGCCAGCAGTGACTGGACAGGGTCAGGCACTGAAGCTTTCTTT